What follows are 12 T cell receptor beta chains derived from one specimen sequenced in a study of blood T cell repertoires in COVID-19. Clones were sequenced by immunoSEQ multiplex PCR, and TCRdb holds only the in-frame ones, with some missing. The sample contains roughly 120,000 clones, about 86% of which appear only once. The sample comprised peripheral blood. Receptor source: a woman between 50 and 59 years old with active or convalescent COVID-19.

J is TRBJ1-2 and V is TRBV6-5, with D possibly being TRBD1 (5 bases). This CDR3 contains 15 residues. The V end was cut by 2 bases, the J end by 5 bases, with 15 bases between. Germline CDR1 reads MNHEY; CDR2 reads SVGAGI. CDR3 amino acids: CASSYIGREGYGYTF. The DNA for the CDR3 is TGTGCCAGCAGTTACATCGGCAGGGAGGGGTATGGCTACACCTTC.

V is TRBV24-1 and J is TRBJ2-1, with 11 positions matching TRBD1. This CDR3 has 15 amino acids. Germline CDR1 and CDR2: KGHDR and SFDVKD. V was clipped by 10 bases and J by 3 bases; unmatched bases: 7. CDR3 loop: CATSSGTGGYNEQFF. The CDR3 coding sequence is TGTGCCACGAGTTCCGGGACAGGGGGCTACAATGAGCAGTTCTTC.

The chain carries TRBV6-1 and TRBJ2-4; possible D gene TRBD1, 5 bases. This CDR3 is built from 19 residues. Per germline, CDR1 MNHNS and CDR2 SASEGT. Between the trimmed V and J ends, which lost 1 base and 0 bases, there was a span of 19 bases. DNA for the CDR3: TGTGCCAGCAGTGAAGAAGGCACAGGCGTTCTCCTAGCCAAAAACATTCAGTACTTC. It encodes CASSEEGTGVLLAKNIQYF.

This sequence joins TRBV14 and TRBJ1-6; no definite D call. V lost 0 bases and J lost 14, with 17 bases in between. Germline V gene lookup returns CDR1 SGHDN and CDR2 FVKESK. The CDR3 runs to 15 residues. This chain's CDR3 is CASSQDLLPAKALHF. The CDR3 DNA reads as TGTGCCAGCAGCCAAGATTTACTTCCAGCGAAAGCCCTCCACTTT.

V gene TRBV4-1 combines with J gene TRBJ2-1; no clear D. The V gene lost 0 bases and the J gene lost 5 bases, with 14 bases spanning the gap. The germline V gene has CDR1 MGHRA and CDR2 YSYEKL. The CDR3 contains 16 residues. Here the CDR3 DNA reads TGCGCCAGCAGCCAAGACGACATAATCGTGAACAATGAGCAGTTCTTC. Its translation is CASSQDDIIVNNEQFF.

The gene calls are TRBV7-3 and TRBJ2-7; 7 bases fit TRBD2. Trimming cost V 5 bases and J 2 bases; bases outside gene matches: 9. The CDR3 totals 15 residues. Germline V CDR1 and CDR2: SGHTA, FQGTGA. Here the CDR3 DNA reads TGTGCCAGCAGCCGAGTTGGGGGGGACGCCTACGAGCAGTACTTC. Residues: CASSRVGGDAYEQYF.

The chain recombines TRBV18 with TRBJ1-2; D is unclear. CDR3 length: 15 amino acids. The germline V gene has CDR1 KGHSH and CDR2 LQKENI. V shed 2 bases and J shed 4 bases, with 14 bases lying between them. This chain's CDR3 is CASSPTPTGSYGYTF. The DNA for the CDR3 is TGTGCCAGCTCACCAACCCCGACGGGGTCCTATGGCTACACCTTC.

This chain links TRBV28 with TRBJ2-5; 7 bases are shared with TRBD2. CDR3 length: 15 residues. Germline values: CDR1 MDHEN, CDR2 SYDVKM. With 2 bases clipped from V and 0 bases from J, the junction kept 3 bases outside the gene matches. In DNA form, the CDR3 reads TGTGCCAGCAGTTTACCGGGGACTAACCAAGAGACCCAGTACTTC. Translated, it gives CASSLPGTNQETQYF.

This chain uses TRBV5-1 with TRBJ2-7; 7 nucleotides agree with TRBD2. This CDR3 spans 15 amino acids. Germline values: CDR1 SGHRS, CDR2 YFSETQ. The junction had 8 bases not matched to a gene; V was cut back by 3 bases and J by 2 bases. CDR3 loop: CASSSSSGTTYEQYF. DNA for the CDR3: TGCGCCAGCAGCTCCTCAAGCGGGACGACCTACGAGCAGTACTTC.

This chain connects TRBV4-3 to TRBJ2-5; 7 bases agree with TRBD2. J lost 10 bases, V lost 0 bases, and 17 bases had no gene match. CDR1 and CDR2 from the germline V gene are LGHNA and YSLEER. CDR3 length: 17 residues. The CDR3 DNA sequence: TGCGCCAGCAGCCAAGATCAATACCGGGACTACCTATCGGTCCAGTACTTC. This encodes CASSQDQYRDYLSVQYF.

This sequence joins TRBV7-9 and TRBJ2-3; perhaps TRBD1 as D (5 bases). The V gene lost 6 bases and the J gene lost 5 bases, with 9 bases spanning the gap. This CDR3 has 12 residues. CDR1 and CDR2 from the germline V gene are SEHNR and FQNEAQ (reference sequence). CDR3 sequence reads: CASRLRVDTQYF. Written as DNA, the CDR3 is TGTGCCAGCAGACTCAGGGTAGATACGCAGTATTTT.

The chain uses TRBV5-6 and TRBJ2-7; D may be TRBD1 (5 bases). Germline loops: CDR1 SGHDT, CDR2 YYEEEE. Trimming shortened V by 2 bases and J by 1 base, and 13 bases separated the two germline ends. The CDR3 length is 15 residues. CDR3 loop: CASSFRAGRSYEQYF. CDR3 DNA sequence: TGTGCCAGCAGCTTTCGGGCAGGGCGGTCCTACGAGCAGTACTTC. The full variable domain, with the rest looked up from reference TRBV5-6 and TRBJ2-7, is DAGVTQSPTHLIKTRGQQVTLRCSPKSGHDTVSWYQQALGQGPQFIFQYYEEEERQRGNFPDRFSGHQFPNYSSELNVNALLLGDSALYLCASSFRAGRSYEQYFGPGTRLTVT.